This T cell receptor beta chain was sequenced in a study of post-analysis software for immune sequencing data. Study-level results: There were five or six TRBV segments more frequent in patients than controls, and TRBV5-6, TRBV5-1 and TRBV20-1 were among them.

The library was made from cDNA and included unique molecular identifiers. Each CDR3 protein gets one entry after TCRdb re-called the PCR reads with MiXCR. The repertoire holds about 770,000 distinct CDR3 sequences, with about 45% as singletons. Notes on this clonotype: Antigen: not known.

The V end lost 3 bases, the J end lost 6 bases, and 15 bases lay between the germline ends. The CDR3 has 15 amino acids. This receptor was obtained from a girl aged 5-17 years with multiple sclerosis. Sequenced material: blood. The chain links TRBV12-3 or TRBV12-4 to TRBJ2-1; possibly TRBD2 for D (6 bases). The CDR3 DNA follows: TGTGCCAGCAGTTTTAGGACTATGGGGGTCAATGAGCAGTTCTTC. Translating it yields CASSFRTMGVNEQFF.